A selection of T cell receptor beta chains follows, all from one sample in a study of T-cell reconstitution after alpha-beta-depleted transplantation in children. One entry per CDR3 protein results from TCRdb running MiXCR on the PCR reads. The data contain over 90,000 distinct CDR3 sequences, approximately 5.4% of them seen just once; the ten biggest clones take up around 5.6%. The sequenced sample was PBMCs, mostly from graft donor cells, obtained 60 days after TCRalphabeta/CD19-depleted stem cell transplant. The receptors here all came from a female patient aged 2-9 years who had a stem cell transplant for Fanconi anemia, so the T cells may come from the graft donor. The CDR3 runs from the conserved cysteine through the conserved F or W. The D gene is left open where the match is weak. Clone size appears in some rows only: once, few, many, or a class for an expanded clone.

clone size: .
D gene: .
CDR3 length: 14
J gene: TRBJ2-7
V gene: TRBV6-1
CDR3 DNA: TGTGCCAGCAGACGACTAGGGAAGGTGGCCGAGCAGTACTTC
CDR3 protein: CASRRLGKVAEQYF

clone size: .
D gene: TRBD1
CDR3 length: 16
J gene: TRBJ2-7
V gene: TRBV13
CDR3 DNA: TGTGCCAGCAGCCCACGAAGAGGGACAGGGGCCTACGAGCAGTACTTC
CDR3 protein: CASSPRRGTGAYEQYF

clone size: few
D gene: .
CDR3 length: 11
J gene: TRBJ2-5
V gene: TRBV25-1
CDR3 DNA: TGTGCCAGTAGGAGGTTGGAGACCCAGTACTTC
CDR3 protein: CASRRLETQYF

clone size: few
D gene: .
CDR3 length: 17
J gene: TRBJ2-2
V gene: TRBV7-9
CDR3 DNA: TGTGCCAGCAGCCCCAAATGGGGCGAGGGGAACACCGGGGAGCTGTTTTTT
CDR3 protein: CASSPKWGEGNTGELFF

clone size: many
D gene: TRBD2
CDR3 length: 12
J gene: TRBJ2-2
V gene: TRBV29-1
CDR3 DNA: TGCAGCGTTGTGGGGAGGGCCGGGGAGCTGTTTTTT
CDR3 protein: CSVVGRAGELFF

clone size: few
D gene: TRBD1
CDR3 length: 16
J gene: TRBJ1-6
V gene: TRBV18
CDR3 DNA: TGTGCCAGCTCAACTACCCGGGACAGAAGTAATTCACCCCTCCACTTT
CDR3 protein: CASSTTRDRSNSPLHF

clone size: .
D gene: TRBD2
CDR3 length: 18
J gene: TRBJ2-1
V gene: TRBV3-1
CDR3 DNA: TGTGCCTTCAGGAAACAGGGACTAGCGGGAGGGCCGGGTAATGAGCAGTTCTTC
CDR3 protein: CAFRKQGLAGGPGNEQFF

clone size: many
D gene: .
CDR3 length: 15
J gene: TRBJ2-5
V gene: TRBV12-3/TRBV12-4
CDR3 DNA: TGTGCCAGCAGTCGCAGGGTATCACTGGGGGAGACCCAGTACTTC
CDR3 protein: CASSRRVSLGETQYF

clone size: many
D gene: TRBD2
CDR3 length: 17
J gene: TRBJ2-1
V gene: TRBV18
CDR3 DNA: TGTGCCAGCTCACCAAATAGACTAGCGGGAGTGCCCAATGAGCAGTTCTTC
CDR3 protein: CASSPNRLAGVPNEQFF

clone size: many
D gene: TRBD2
CDR3 length: 16
J gene: TRBJ2-3
V gene: TRBV5-1
CDR3 DNA: TGCGCCAGCAGCATCCTAGCGGGGCGCACCACAGATACGCAGTATTTT
CDR3 protein: CASSILAGRTTDTQYF

clone size: few
D gene: TRBD2
CDR3 length: 16
J gene: TRBJ2-7
V gene: TRBV7-2
CDR3 DNA: TGTGCCAGCAGCTTAGTCGCCGGACTAGCGGGAGGCGAGCAGTACTTC
CDR3 protein: CASSLVAGLAGGEQYF

clone size: many
D gene: .
CDR3 length: 12
J gene: TRBJ2-5
V gene: TRBV9
CDR3 DNA: TGTGCCAGCAGCGTATCCGGGGAGACCCAGTACTTC
CDR3 protein: CASSVSGETQYF

clone size: many
D gene: .
CDR3 length: 11
J gene: TRBJ1-1
V gene: TRBV29-1
CDR3 DNA: TGCAGCGTTGAAGTGTCCGTTGAAGCTTTCTTT
CDR3 protein: CSVEVSVEAFF

clone size: .
D gene: TRBD1
CDR3 length: 13
J gene: TRBJ2-2
V gene: TRBV28
CDR3 DNA: TGTGCCAGCACATACACCGGGACAGGGCAACTGTTTTTT
CDR3 protein: CASTYTGTGQLFF

clone size: few
D gene: .
CDR3 length: 16
J gene: TRBJ2-1
V gene: TRBV19
CDR3 DNA: TGTGCCAGTAGTTTGAGTGGCCTAGGAGAGTACAATGAGCAGTTCTTC
CDR3 protein: CASSLSGLGEYNEQFF

clone size: few
D gene: TRBD2
CDR3 length: 17
J gene: TRBJ2-3
V gene: TRBV7-6
CDR3 DNA: TGTGCCAGCAGCTTAGCGGGACTAGCTCTTCCGCTGGGTACGCAGTATTTT
CDR3 protein: CASSLAGLALPLGTQYF

clone size: many
D gene: .
CDR3 length: 13
J gene: TRBJ1-3
V gene: TRBV29-1
CDR3 DNA: TGCAGCGTTTCAGGGAATCCTGGAAACACCATATATTTT
CDR3 protein: CSVSGNPGNTIYF

clone size: .
D gene: .
CDR3 length: 14
J gene: TRBJ2-7
V gene: TRBV20-1
CDR3 DNA: TGCAGTGCTTACGAGGTGGGGCAGTCCTACGAGCAGTACTTC
CDR3 protein: CSAYEVGQSYEQYF

clone size: many
D gene: .
CDR3 length: 13
J gene: TRBJ2-5
V gene: TRBV24-1
CDR3 DNA: TGTGCCACCAGTGATAATTGGGAAGAGACCCAGTACTTC
CDR3 protein: CATSDNWEETQYF

clone size: few
D gene: .
CDR3 length: 15
J gene: TRBJ2-7
V gene: TRBV7-8
CDR3 DNA: TGTGCCAGCAGCGCACTGTCGTCTCTTGCATACGAGCAGTACTTC
CDR3 protein: CASSALSSLAYEQYF

clone size: many
D gene: TRBD2
CDR3 length: 12
J gene: TRBJ2-1
V gene: TRBV5-1
CDR3 DNA: TGCGCCAGCAGCCCCGGGACTAGCGGGACTAACTTC
CDR3 protein: CASSPGTSGTNF

clone size: many
D gene: TRBD2
CDR3 length: 15
J gene: TRBJ2-7
V gene: TRBV7-4
CDR3 DNA: TGTGCCAGCAGCAACTCTAGCGGGAGTTTTTACGAGCAGTACTTC
CDR3 protein: CASSNSSGSFYEQYF

clone size: many
D gene: .
CDR3 length: 16
J gene: TRBJ1-5
V gene: TRBV28
CDR3 DNA: TGTGCCAGCAGTCTACCGGGCCCCGAGAGCGATCAGCCCCAGCATTTT
CDR3 protein: CASSLPGPESDQPQHF

clone size: many
D gene: TRBD2
CDR3 length: 15
J gene: TRBJ2-1
V gene: TRBV20-1
CDR3 DNA: TGCAGTGCTAGAGATAGCGGGACCAGTAACAATGAGCAGTTCTTC
CDR3 protein: CSARDSGTSNNEQFF

clone size: many
D gene: .
CDR3 length: 14
J gene: TRBJ2-1
V gene: TRBV20-1
CDR3 DNA: TGCAGTGTTATGGACTCGTACCCTATTGATGAGCAGTTCTTC
CDR3 protein: CSVMDSYPIDEQFF

clone size: .
D gene: .
CDR3 length: 14
J gene: TRBJ1-5
V gene: TRBV12-3/TRBV12-4
CDR3 DNA: TGTGCCAGCAGTCTAGTGGGGGGGGGACAGCCCCAGCATTTT
CDR3 protein: CASSLVGGGQPQHF

clone size: .
D gene: .
CDR3 length: 16
J gene: TRBJ1-1
V gene: TRBV18
CDR3 DNA: TGTGCCAGCTCACCAACGGTCAGGTCCCTAAACACTGAAGCTTTCTTT
CDR3 protein: CASSPTVRSLNTEAFF

clone size: few
D gene: TRBD1
CDR3 length: 15
J gene: TRBJ1-1
V gene: TRBV28
CDR3 DNA: TGTGCCAGCAGTTTACCGGGGACAGGGGGGACTGAAGCTTTCTTT
CDR3 protein: CASSLPGTGGTEAFF

clone size: .
D gene: .
CDR3 length: 15
J gene: TRBJ2-7
V gene: TRBV9
CDR3 DNA: TGTGCCAGCAGCGTAGGTCCAGGGGGGCAGTACGAGCAGTACTTC
CDR3 protein: CASSVGPGGQYEQYF

clone size: .
D gene: TRBD2
CDR3 length: 15
J gene: TRBJ2-3
V gene: TRBV7-2
CDR3 DNA: TGTGCCAGCAGCCTGGGACTAGCGACCACAGATACGCAGTATTTT
CDR3 protein: CASSLGLATTDTQYF

clone size: many
D gene: .
CDR3 length: 14
J gene: TRBJ2-5
V gene: TRBV20-1
CDR3 DNA: TGCAGTGCTAGAGGGGCGATGGTCCAAGAGACCCAGTACTTC
CDR3 protein: CSARGAMVQETQYF

clone size: .
D gene: .
CDR3 length: 13
J gene: TRBJ2-7
V gene: TRBV28
CDR3 DNA: TGTGCCAGCAGTTTCTTCGGGACCTACGAGCAGTACTTC
CDR3 protein: CASSFFGTYEQYF